This passage covers 13 T cell receptor beta chains from one sample sequenced in a study of blood T cell repertoires in COVID-19. Only in-frame clones appear in the TCRdb table, and some are missing; sequencing was by immunoSEQ multiplex PCR. Seen here are 39,000 or so clones, around 81% observed once, and the top ten hold approximately 38%. The sequencing sample was made of peripheral blood. Receptors originate from a man between 40 and 49 years old with active or convalescent COVID-19.

V and J are TRBV7-6 and TRBJ2-2; D possibly corresponds to TRBD2 (6 bases). CDR1 and CDR2 (germline): SGHVS, FNYEAQ. V was pared by 4 bases and J by 4 bases, with 16 bases between. The CDR3 sequence is 16 residues long. CDR3 DNA: TGTGCCAGCAGCTGGGGAGGAGGGGCGACCACCGGGGAGCTGTTTTTT. It yields the protein CASSWGGGATTGELFF. The variable domain in full, with the rest retrieved from reference TRBV7-6 and TRBJ2-2, is GAGVSQSPRYKVTKRGQDVALRCDPISGHVSLYWYRQALGQGPEFLTYFNYEAQQDKSGLPNDRFSAERPEGSISTLTIQRTEQRDSAMYRCASSWGGGATTGELFFGEGSRLTVL.

The chain joins TRBV6-5 to TRBJ2-1; 8 nucleotides match TRBD2. Trimming cost V 1 base and J 8 bases; bases outside gene matches: 4. The CDR3 extends over 14 amino acids. Germline V gives CDR1 MNHEY, CDR2 SVGAGI. CDR3 bases: TGTGCCAGCAGTTACTTGACTAGCGAGGATGAGCAGTTCTTC. Translated, it gives CASSYLTSEDEQFF.

V usage is TRBV9 and J usage is TRBJ1-3; TRBD1 aligns across 9 bases. Trimming cost V 2 bases and J 3 bases; bases outside gene matches: 12. The CDR3 is 18 amino acids. The germline CDR1 and CDR2 sequences are SGDLS and YYNGEE. CDR3: CASSVSGPGQGFGNTIYF. Here the CDR3 DNA reads TGTGCCAGCAGCGTCTCGGGCCCGGGACAGGGATTTGGAAACACCATATATTTT.

The chain employs TRBV4-3 and TRBJ1-1; TRBD1 matches at 7 bases. This CDR3 spans 16 amino acids. Germline V gene sequence: CDR1 LGHNA, CDR2 YSLEER. The junction had 6 bases not matched to a gene; V was cut back by 1 base and J by 1 base. The CDR3 nucleotides read TGCGCCAGCAGCCAAGGACCCACAGGGGAGAACACTGAAGCTTTCTTT. Translated, it gives CASSQGPTGENTEAFF.

The rearrangement joins TRBV19 to TRBJ2-1, with D tentatively TRBD2 (5 bases). The CDR3 runs 15 residues. The V gene lost 7 bases and the J gene lost 1 base, with 14 bases spanning the gap. CDR1 and CDR2 (germline): LNHDA, SQIVND (reference sequence). CDR3 in amino acids: CASKRSSGSYNEQFF. The DNA of the CDR3 is TGTGCCAGTAAAAGGTCATCGGGATCCTACAATGAGCAGTTCTTC.

J is TRBJ2-5 and V is TRBV4-1; no clear D. V dropped 0 bases and J dropped 5 bases, with 13 bases sitting between them. This CDR3 has 15 residues. Per the germline V gene, CDR1 is MGHRA and CDR2 is YSYEKL. The CDR3 sequence is CASSQDSGLGETQYF. The CDR3 nucleotides read TGCGCCAGCAGCCAAGATTCTGGTCTCGGGGAGACCCAGTACTTC.

The rearrangement joins TRBV5-6 to TRBJ2-3; 7 bases are shared with TRBD2. V lost 0 bases, J lost 2 bases, and 9 bases stayed unmatched. CDR1 and CDR2 from the germline V gene are SGHDT and YYEEEE. The CDR3 is 17 amino acids. The CDR3 loop is CASSLGERGLATDTQYF. CDR3 DNA: TGTGCCAGCAGCTTGGGGGAGCGGGGTCTCGCCACAGATACGCAGTATTTT.

This chain links TRBV6-1 with TRBJ1-6; D is unresolved. CDR3 length: 15 residues. With 1 base removed from V and 7 bases from J, the gap between germline ends came to 11 bases. Germline V gene sequence: CDR1 MNHNS, CDR2 SASEGT. CDR3 loop: CASSEGPSVNSPLHF. CDR3 coding DNA: TGTGCCAGCAGTGAAGGACCGAGCGTGAATTCACCCCTCCACTTT.

V and J are TRBV2 and TRBJ1-3, with a weak D call TRBD1 (6 bases). This CDR3 is built from 16 residues. The germline V gene has CDR1 SNHLY and CDR2 FYNNEI. Trimming shortened V by 6 bases and J by 0 bases, and 15 bases separated the two germline ends. CDR3 sequence reads: CASSENSGDSGNTIYF. For the CDR3, the DNA is TGTGCCAGCAGCGAAAACTCAGGGGACTCTGGAAACACCATATATTTT.

This chain links TRBV18 with TRBJ1-2; a weak D match, TRBD1 (6 bases). The germline gives CDR1 KGHSH, CDR2 LQKENI. The CDR3 covers 15 residues. V was pared by 3 bases and J by 6 bases, with 17 bases between. CDR3 sequence reads: CASSPAVGGNDGYTF. The CDR3 region has the DNA TGTGCCAGCTCACCCGCCGTTGGGGGCAACGATGGCTACACCTTC.

This clone was detected a few times. The rearrangement joins TRBV9 to TRBJ2-7; 7 bases agree with TRBD1. The CDR3 sequence is 15 residues long. The J segment lost 2 bases and the V segment lost 4 bases, leaving 9 bases of the junction unmatched. From germline, CDR1 is SGDLS and CDR2 YYNGEE. The chain's CDR3 is CASSSQTGITYEQYF. The DNA of the CDR3 is TGTGCCAGCAGCTCTCAGACAGGGATAACCTACGAGCAGTACTTC.

This clone was counted a single time. The chain has TRBV4-1 and TRBJ2-1; the match to TRBD2 covers 8 bases. Germline V gene sequence: CDR1 MGHRA, CDR2 YSYEKL. This CDR3 has 14 amino acids. Losses at the gene ends were 4 bases for V and 7 bases for J; bases not matched to a gene: 6. The CDR3 coding sequence is TGCGCCAGCAGCCTACGGGGGGGTAGGAATGAGCAGTTCTTC. This gives the protein CASSLRGGRNEQFF.

The genes are TRBV15 and TRBJ2-1; D is uncertain. Germline CDR1 LNHNV, CDR2 YYDKDF (reference sequence). V dropped 1 base and J dropped 6 bases, with 4 bases sitting between them. The CDR3 loop spans 12 amino acids. In nucleotides, the CDR3 is TGTGCCACCAGCAGAGGGGCCAATGAGCAGTTCTTC. Translating it yields CATSRGANEQFF.